This passage covers 8 T cell receptor beta chains from one sample sequenced in a study of blood T cell repertoires in COVID-19. The data were produced by immunoSEQ multiplex PCR, yet TCRdb's version contains in-frame clones alone and is incomplete. The data show a few hundred thousand clones, roughly 82% seen once. The specimen was peripheral blood. These receptors were obtained from a woman aged 45-65 years with acute or convalescent COVID-19.

The chain recombines TRBV5-1 with TRBJ1-5; D perhaps matches TRBD1 (5 bases). Germline CDR1 is SGHRS and CDR2 is YFSETQ. CDR3 length: 15 amino acids. V was shortened by 1 base and J by 3 bases, with 11 bases between the two germline ends. The CDR3 is CASSLQGGVNQPQHF. The CDR3 DNA reads TGCGCCAGCAGCTTGCAGGGAGGCGTCAATCAGCCCCAGCATTTT.

The chain joins TRBV27 to TRBJ1-5; the D gene is possibly TRBD1 (6 bases). The CDR3 consists of 15 residues. With 6 bases removed from V and 0 bases from J, the gap between germline ends came to 12 bases. Germline V gene data show CDR1 as MNHEY and CDR2 as SMNVEV (reference sequence). CDR3 region: CASRPRGSSNQPQHF. The CDR3 DNA follows: TGTGCCAGCAGACCCAGGGGTAGTAGCAATCAGCCCCAGCATTTT.

CDR3 loop: CSVGLAAVETQYF. The CDR3, as DNA: TGCAGCGTTGGGCTAGCGGCCGTAGAGACCCAGTACTTC. The V and J genes are TRBV29-1 and TRBJ2-5, with 7 bases identical to TRBD2. The V segment lost 4 bases and the J segment 4 bases; nucleotides outside the gene matches: 6. The CDR3 spans 13 residues. CDR1 and CDR2 from the germline V gene are SQVTM and ANQGSEA.

The chain joins TRBV7-8 to TRBJ2-5; 7 bases are a match to TRBD1. Germline loops: CDR1 SGHVS, CDR2 FQNEAQ. The CDR3 is 13 amino acids. V shed 4 bases, J shed 5 bases, and the junction held 4 bases outside the gene matches. DNA for the CDR3: TGTGCCAGCAGCTCGGACAGGCGGGAGACCCAGTACTTC. Translation: CASSSDRRETQYF.

This clone was counted only a few times. This chain links TRBV5-1 with TRBJ1-3; D gene unclear. Trimming shortened V by 0 bases and J by 8 bases, and 9 bases separated the two germline ends. Germline CDR1 and CDR2: SGHRS and YFSETQ. The CDR3 sequence is 13 residues long. This CDR3 is CASSLGGSDTIYF. The CDR3 coding sequence is TGCGCCAGCAGCTTGGGAGGGTCGGACACCATATATTTT. Using reference TRBV5-1 and TRBJ1-3 for the parts outside the CDR3, the full variable domain is KAGVTQTPRYLIKTRGQQVTLSCSPISGHRSVSWYQQTPGQGLQFLFEYFSETQRNKGNFPGRFSGRQFSNSRSEMNVSTLELGDSALYLCASSLGGSDTIYFGEGSWLTVV.

The chain has TRBV4-1 and TRBJ2-3; maybe TRBD2 (6 bases). Trimming removed 0 bases at V and 3 bases at J, with 19 bases between. Per the germline V gene, CDR1 is MGHRA and CDR2 is YSYEKL. The CDR3 consists of 18 residues. CDR3 sequence reads: CASSQEPSEGRKTDTQYF. CDR3 sequence (DNA): TGCGCCAGCAGCCAAGAACCTTCGGAGGGGAGGAAAACAGATACGCAGTATTTT.

The CDR3 here is CASSQLRTGGVGELFF. The CDR3 nucleotides read TGCGCCAGCAGCCAACTCCGGACAGGGGGCGTCGGGGAGCTGTTTTTT. This chain connects TRBV4-3 to TRBJ2-2, with 11 positions matching TRBD1. This CDR3 contains 16 residues. CDR1 LGHNA and CDR2 YSLEER come from the germline V gene. Losses at the gene ends were 2 bases for V and 7 bases for J; bases not matched to a gene: 6.

The rearrangement uses TRBV24-1 and TRBJ1-5; D gene uncertain. CDR3 length: 16 amino acids. Germline CDR1 and CDR2: KGHDR and SFDVKD. V lost 3 bases and J 0 bases, leaving 11 bases between the germline ends. The CDR3 sequence: CATSDQSGISNQPQHF. As DNA, the CDR3 is TGTGCCACCAGTGATCAGTCCGGGATTAGCAATCAGCCCCAGCATTTT.